The entry that follows covers one TCR beta chain sequence. Its antigen is as yet unknown. The junction departs from the called germline gene at one end, perhaps through a read error. RNA was extracted from bulk tissue without any cell sorting. Three rounds of nested PCR, following a modified ARM-PCR protocol, produced the TCRbeta library. TCRdb redid the calling of the multiplex PCR reads with MiXCR, one entry per CDR3 protein. The sample lists 100,000 to 150,000 distinct CDR3 sequences; over 65% were seen once. This sample was included in a study of tumor and adjacent non-tumor tissue in lung cancer. Study-wide context: About 4.17 million productive TCRbeta reads were obtained per sample on average.

Study-wide results and caveats: Significantly higher TCR diversity was found in tumor than normal lung.

CDR3 length: 18 residues. Per the germline V gene, CDR1 is MDHEN and CDR2 is SYDVKM. The sequenced sample was lung tumor tissue. The receptor's source is a man under 40 with non-small cell lung cancer. The chain is built from TRBV28 and TRBJ2-1; weak D call: TRBD2 (6 bases). The DNA for the CDR3 is TGTGTCAGCAGTTCCCCCATAGCGGAGAGGAGCTCCTACAATGGGCAGTTCTTC. Translation gives CVSSSPIAERSSYNGQFF.